This passage covers 7 T cell receptor beta chains from one sample sequenced in a study of T cells expressing NK-cell markers. TCRdb re-called the 5' RACE reads and shows each CDR3 protein once, DNA omitted. The data show about 460,000 distinct CDR3 sequences, and the top ten clones hold about 1.5%. Sample: blood T cells: a sorted CD56 or NKG2C T cell subset, CD4+ or CD8+ T cells, or bulk PBMC T cells (not recorded which). The receptor source for this set is a woman aged 45-65 years in good health.

The chain combines TRBV12-3 or TRBV12-4 with TRBJ2-2; TCRdb's D call, TRBD2, is unchecked because there is no DNA. This CDR3 comprises 18 residues. The chain's CDR3 is CASSFRPKLAGDPGELFF.

This sequence joins TRBV20-1 and TRBJ2-6; TCRdb's assignment of TRBD1 cannot be checked, as there is no DNA. This CDR3 is 16 amino acids long. Germline-derived CDR1 and CDR2 are DFQATT and SNEGSKA (reference sequence). Here the CDR3 reads CSGLTDTSSGANVLTF.

The rearrangement links TRBV27 to TRBJ2-5; TCRdb's D call of TRBD2 is untestable without DNA. Germline V gene lookup returns CDR1 MNHEY and CDR2 SMNVEV (reference sequence). This CDR3 comprises 14 residues. The CDR3: CASSFFREGETQYF.

The genes are TRBV29-1 and TRBJ2-4. The CDR3 loop spans 11 amino acids. CDR1 and CDR2 from the germline V gene are SQVTM and ANQGSEA. CDR3 sequence reads: CSVGWENIQYF. Complete variable domain (other parts from reference TRBV29-1 and TRBJ2-4): SAVISQKPSRDICQRGTSLTIQCQVDSQVTMMFWYRQQPGQSLTLIATANQGSEATYESGFVIDKFPISRPNLTFSTLTVSNMSPEDSSIYLCSVGWENIQYFGAGTRLSVL.

The rearrangement links TRBV5-1 to TRBJ2-3; TCRdb outputs TRBD2, but without DNA this stays unchecked. The CDR3 has 14 residues. Germline CDR1 reads SGHRS; CDR2 reads YFSETQ. CDR3 in amino acids: CASSLLREPDTQYF.

The chain recombines TRBV4-1 with TRBJ2-5; TCRdb indicates TRBD2, and absent DNA this call remains unverified. Germline values: CDR1 MGHRA, CDR2 YSYEKL. The CDR3 consists of 18 residues. The chain's CDR3 is CASSQDSNGPSGIQTQYF.

V usage is TRBV19 and J usage is TRBJ1-1. Germline values: CDR1 LNHDA, CDR2 SQIVND (reference sequence). The CDR3 is 13 residues long. CDR3 residues: CASSPRRDTEAFF.